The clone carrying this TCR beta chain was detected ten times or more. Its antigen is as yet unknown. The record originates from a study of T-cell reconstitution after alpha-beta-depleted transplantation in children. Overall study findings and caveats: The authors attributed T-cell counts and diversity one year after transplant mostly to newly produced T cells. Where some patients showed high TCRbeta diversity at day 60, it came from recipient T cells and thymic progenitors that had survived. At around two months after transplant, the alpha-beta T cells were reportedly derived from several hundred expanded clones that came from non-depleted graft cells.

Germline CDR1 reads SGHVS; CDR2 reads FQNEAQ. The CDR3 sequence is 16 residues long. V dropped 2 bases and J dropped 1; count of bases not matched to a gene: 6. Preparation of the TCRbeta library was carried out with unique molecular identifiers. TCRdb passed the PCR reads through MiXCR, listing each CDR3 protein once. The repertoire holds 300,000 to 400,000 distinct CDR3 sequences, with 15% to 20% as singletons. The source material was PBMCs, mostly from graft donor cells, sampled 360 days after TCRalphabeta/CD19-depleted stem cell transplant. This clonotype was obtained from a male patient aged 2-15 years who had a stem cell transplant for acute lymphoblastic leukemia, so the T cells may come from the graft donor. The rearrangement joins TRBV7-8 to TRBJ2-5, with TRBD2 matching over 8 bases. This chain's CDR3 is CASSLSLAGIQETQYF. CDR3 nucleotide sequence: TGTGCCAGCAGCTTATCATTAGCGGGGATCCAAGAGACCCAGTACTTC.